This is a list of T cell receptor beta chains from one sample in a study of T-cell memory formation after mild COVID-19. TCRdb redid the calling of the 5' RACE reads with MiXCR, one entry per CDR3 protein. The sample holds around 30,000 distinct CDR3 sequences, approximately 12% seen once. Material for sequencing was PBMCs or a T cell subset sorted from them (not recorded which). Every receptor here comes from an adult woman who had mild COVID-19 (a few samples of this study predate the infection). Cell type and time point are not known. Both conserved end residues are part of each CDR3. A D gene is named only where the DNA matches it firmly. The size of a clone is reported for some rows only, either as once, few or many, or as a class for expanded clones.

d_call: -
j_call: TRBJ2-3
v_call: TRBV29-1
clone_size: many
cdr3_nt: TGCAGCGTCGGACTTGCCTCGGATACGCAGTATTTT
cdr3_aa: CSVGLASDTQYF

d_call: TRBD1
j_call: TRBJ2-5
v_call: TRBV7-2
clone_size: many
cdr3_nt: TGTGCCAGCAGCTTAGGACAGGGGGGGACCCAGTACTTC
cdr3_aa: CASSLGQGGTQYF

d_call: TRBD1
j_call: TRBJ2-3
v_call: TRBV2
clone_size: many
cdr3_nt: TGTGCCAGCCTTGAGATTCGACAGGGGAGGAGGAATTTT
cdr3_aa: CASLEIRQGRRNF

d_call: TRBD1
j_call: TRBJ1-1
v_call: TRBV7-8
clone_size: many
cdr3_nt: TGTGCCAGCAGCTGGAACCGGGACAGGGGGCGTGAAGCTTTCTTT
cdr3_aa: CASSWNRDRGREAFF

d_call: TRBD2
j_call: TRBJ2-5
v_call: TRBV4-1
clone_size: medium-sized
cdr3_nt: TGCGCCAGCAGCTCGACGCGGACTAGCGGGGGGGCCGAGACCCAGTACTTC
cdr3_aa: CASSSTRTSGGAETQYF

d_call: -
j_call: TRBJ2-1
v_call: TRBV7-9
clone_size: many
cdr3_nt: TGTGCCAGCAGCCTTCCCGCGTACAATGAGCAGTTCTTC
cdr3_aa: CASSLPAYNEQFF

d_call: TRBD1
j_call: TRBJ2-1
v_call: TRBV4-2
clone_size: many
cdr3_nt: TGTGCCAGCAGCCATGGGACAGCAAGCTCCTACAATGAGCAGTTCTTC
cdr3_aa: CASSHGTASSYNEQFF

d_call: TRBD2
j_call: TRBJ2-1
v_call: TRBV12-5
clone_size: many
cdr3_nt: TGTGCTAGTGGGAGGCAGTGGGGGGGGAACTACAATGAGCAGTTCTTC
cdr3_aa: CASGRQWGGNYNEQFF

d_call: TRBD2
j_call: TRBJ2-3
v_call: TRBV5-1
clone_size: many
cdr3_nt: TGCGCCAGCAGCTCCACTAGCGATGGGGATACGCAGTATTTT
cdr3_aa: CASSSTSDGDTQYF

d_call: -
j_call: TRBJ2-7
v_call: TRBV20-1
clone_size: many
cdr3_nt: TGCAGTGCCGTACGGGGGAAAGGGGACGAGCAGTACTTC
cdr3_aa: CSAVRGKGDEQYF

d_call: -
j_call: TRBJ1-2
v_call: TRBV27
clone_size: many
cdr3_nt: TGTGCCAGCAGTTTTTCACGGAACTATGGCTACACCTTC
cdr3_aa: CASSFSRNYGYTF

d_call: TRBD2
j_call: TRBJ2-5
v_call: TRBV4-2
clone_size: many
cdr3_nt: TGTGCCAGCAGCCAAGAGGCACTAGCGGGGGCCCAAGGTACCCAGTACTTC
cdr3_aa: CASSQEALAGAQGTQYF

d_call: -
j_call: TRBJ1-5
v_call: TRBV7-2
clone_size: many
cdr3_nt: TGTGCCAGCAGCTTTGGTCCAGGGGTAAATCAGCCCCAGCATTTT
cdr3_aa: CASSFGPGVNQPQHF

d_call: -
j_call: TRBJ1-6
v_call: TRBV7-2
clone_size: many
cdr3_nt: TGTGCCAGCAGCTTAGTAAAGGCGAATAATTCACCCCTCCACTTT
cdr3_aa: CASSLVKANNSPLHF

d_call: -
j_call: TRBJ2-1
v_call: TRBV29-1
clone_size: many
cdr3_nt: TGCAGCGGTCGGATGGGGGCAGCCTACAATGAGCAGTTCTTC
cdr3_aa: CSGRMGAAYNEQFF

d_call: -
j_call: TRBJ2-3
v_call: TRBV12-3/TRBV12-4
clone_size: many
cdr3_nt: TGTGCCAGCAGTCCCCGGGGGGCCGGCGCGGTGTGGGTACAGTATTTT
cdr3_aa: CASSPRGAGAVWVQYF

d_call: -
j_call: TRBJ1-5
v_call: TRBV3-1
clone_size: many
cdr3_nt: TGTGCCAGCAGCCCACAAGCGGGGGGTTACAATCAGCCCCAGCATTTT
cdr3_aa: CASSPQAGGYNQPQHF

d_call: -
j_call: TRBJ1-2
v_call: TRBV19
clone_size: -
cdr3_nt: TGTGCCAGTAGTGCCGGGACCACCAACTATGGCTACACCTTC
cdr3_aa: CASSAGTTNYGYTF

d_call: -
j_call: TRBJ2-7
v_call: TRBV24-1
clone_size: many
cdr3_nt: TGTGCCACCAGTGATTCGACCGGACCGTACGAGCAGTACTTC
cdr3_aa: CATSDSTGPYEQYF

d_call: -
j_call: TRBJ2-7
v_call: TRBV10-3
clone_size: many
cdr3_nt: TGTGCCATTTTTCCTCGGGACACCCACGAGCAGTACTTC
cdr3_aa: CAIFPRDTHEQYF

d_call: -
j_call: TRBJ2-7
v_call: TRBV19
clone_size: many
cdr3_nt: TGTGCCAGTAGTATTCTTTTGGGGGACGAGCAGTACTTC
cdr3_aa: CASSILLGDEQYF

d_call: -
j_call: TRBJ2-7
v_call: TRBV30
clone_size: many
cdr3_nt: TGTGCCTGCGGGATGGACAGACCCTACGAGCAGTACTTC
cdr3_aa: CACGMDRPYEQYF

d_call: TRBD1
j_call: TRBJ2-7
v_call: TRBV6-5
clone_size: many
cdr3_nt: TGTGCGGCGGGACAGGGTTACGAGCAGTACTTC
cdr3_aa: CAAGQGYEQYF

d_call: -
j_call: TRBJ2-5
v_call: TRBV19
clone_size: many
cdr3_nt: TGTGCCACGACGAAAGAGACCCAGTACTTC
cdr3_aa: CATTKETQYF

d_call: -
j_call: TRBJ2-3
v_call: TRBV11-2
clone_size: many
cdr3_nt: TGTGCCAGCAGCTTCCGTATGGACGGCACAGATACGCAGTATTTT
cdr3_aa: CASSFRMDGTDTQYF

d_call: -
j_call: TRBJ1-1
v_call: TRBV2
clone_size: many
cdr3_nt: TGTGCCAGCAGTGAGCGGGGGGGCACAGGGATGGCAAACACTGAAGCTTTCTTT
cdr3_aa: CASSERGGTGMANTEAFF

d_call: -
j_call: TRBJ1-3
v_call: TRBV5-5
clone_size: many
cdr3_nt: TGTGCCAGCAGCCGATGGGACGCCGAATTCTCTGGAAACACCATATATTTT
cdr3_aa: CASSRWDAEFSGNTIYF

d_call: -
j_call: TRBJ2-2
v_call: TRBV9
clone_size: many
cdr3_nt: TGTGCCAGCAGCGTGACACAGGACACCGGGGAGCTGTTTTTT
cdr3_aa: CASSVTQDTGELFF

d_call: -
j_call: TRBJ1-5
v_call: TRBV7-8
clone_size: many
cdr3_nt: TGTGCCAGCAGCTTCGACAGCGGCAATCAGCCCCAGCATTTT
cdr3_aa: CASSFDSGNQPQHF

d_call: TRBD1
j_call: TRBJ2-1
v_call: TRBV5-1
clone_size: many
cdr3_nt: TGCGCCAGCAGCTTGGTATTGGGACAGGTAGTTAATGAGCAGTTCTTC
cdr3_aa: CASSLVLGQVVNEQFF

d_call: TRBD1
j_call: TRBJ1-2
v_call: TRBV9
clone_size: -
cdr3_nt: TGTGCCAGCAGCTCCACCGCGGCGGGACAGGGGAATGGCTACACCTTC
cdr3_aa: CASSSTAAGQGNGYTF

d_call: TRBD1
j_call: TRBJ1-6
v_call: TRBV30
clone_size: many
cdr3_nt: TGTGCCTGGACGGACAGGGAAAATTCACCCCTCCACTTT
cdr3_aa: CAWTDRENSPLHF

d_call: TRBD1
j_call: TRBJ2-7
v_call: TRBV25-1
clone_size: many
cdr3_nt: TGTGCCAGCATCGAGGAACAGGGGGGTTCCTACGAGCAGTACTTC
cdr3_aa: CASIEEQGGSYEQYF

d_call: TRBD2
j_call: TRBJ2-1
v_call: TRBV7-2
clone_size: -
cdr3_nt: TGTGCCAGCACCACCCCTAGCGGGACCCCCTACAATGAGCAGTTCTTC
cdr3_aa: CASTTPSGTPYNEQFF

d_call: -
j_call: TRBJ2-5
v_call: TRBV30
clone_size: many
cdr3_nt: TGTGCCTGGAGCACTTTAGGACAAGAGACCCAGTACTTC
cdr3_aa: CAWSTLGQETQYF

d_call: -
j_call: TRBJ1-2
v_call: TRBV6-2/TRBV6-3
clone_size: many
cdr3_nt: TGTGCCAGCAGTTACGCAGTACTCTACACCTTC
cdr3_aa: CASSYAVLYTF

d_call: -
j_call: TRBJ2-7
v_call: TRBV20-1
clone_size: many
cdr3_nt: TGCAGTGCTAGAGTCACCCGCCGGGTCGGACTCGACGAGCAGTACTTC
cdr3_aa: CSARVTRRVGLDEQYF

d_call: TRBD2
j_call: TRBJ2-2
v_call: TRBV5-4
clone_size: many
cdr3_nt: TGTGCCAGCAGCCCTTTGACTAGCCTCAACACCGGGGAGCTGTTTTTT
cdr3_aa: CASSPLTSLNTGELFF

d_call: -
j_call: TRBJ2-6
v_call: TRBV6-4
clone_size: many
cdr3_nt: TGTGCCAGCAGTGACTCGACTAGCTCTGGGGCCAACGTCCTGACTTTC
cdr3_aa: CASSDSTSSGANVLTF

d_call: -
j_call: TRBJ1-4
v_call: TRBV2
clone_size: many
cdr3_nt: TGTGCCACCTCCCCCGGGACGGGGAATGAAAAACTGTTTTTT
cdr3_aa: CATSPGTGNEKLFF

d_call: -
j_call: TRBJ2-1
v_call: TRBV24-1
clone_size: many
cdr3_nt: TGTGCCACCAGTGACTCGATAGTAGAGCAGTTCTTC
cdr3_aa: CATSDSIVEQFF

d_call: TRBD1
j_call: TRBJ2-5
v_call: TRBV27
clone_size: many
cdr3_nt: TGTGCCAGCAGAAAACACAGGGGCGGGCAAGAGACCCAGTACTTC
cdr3_aa: CASRKHRGGQETQYF

d_call: TRBD1
j_call: TRBJ1-2
v_call: TRBV28
clone_size: many
cdr3_nt: TGTGCCAGCAGCCGACTTACCGGGACAGGGGCCCAAAGAACCTTC
cdr3_aa: CASSRLTGTGAQRTF

d_call: TRBD2
j_call: TRBJ2-5
v_call: TRBV9
clone_size: -
cdr3_nt: TGTGCCAGCAGCCCCTATAGCGGGGGGCCAGGAGAGACCCAGTACTTC
cdr3_aa: CASSPYSGGPGETQYF